This T cell receptor (beta chain) was obtained from a study of OX40 agonist ivuxolimab in advanced cancers. Study in general: Ivuxolimab, an antibody that agonizes OX40 (CD134), was administered to the patients. Partial responses were observed in three patients, of whom one had hepatocellular carcinoma and two had cutaneous melanoma. The study, taken as a whole, reports: Some of the lowest clonal expansion was seen in partial responders at 0.1-3.0 mg/kg.

On this clone: Its specificity is not known.

TCRdb's copy holds only in-frame clones and misses some; the assay was immunoSEQ multiplex PCR. The sample has about 47,000 clones, approximately 84% seen once. Autoimmune disease history or systemic immunosuppression disqualified patients. The CDR3 loop spans 15 amino acids. Germline CDR1 and CDR2: SGHTS and YDEGEE. The V end was cut by 5 bases, the J end by 3 bases, with 14 bases between. The source of this sequence is an adult with an advanced solid tumor such as melanoma, head and neck, liver or kidney cancer. The chain has TRBV5-8 and TRBJ2-2; D might be TRBD2 (5 bases). The sequenced sample was CD4+ or CD8+ T cells sorted from blood, obtained in a trial of the OX40 agonist ivuxolimab. In DNA form, the CDR3 reads TGTGCCAGCAGAGCTGCAGCGGCCCACACCGGGGAGCTGTTTTTT. This codes for CASRAAAAHTGELFF.